A single sample gave rise to the 10 T cell receptor beta chains below, sequenced in a study of OX40 agonist ivuxolimab in advanced cancers. The data were produced by immunoSEQ multiplex PCR, yet TCRdb's version contains in-frame clones alone and is incomplete. Of tens of thousands of clones listed, about four fifths were seen once; the top ten hold roughly 1.4%. The specimen was CD4+ or CD8+ T cells sorted from blood, collected in a trial of the OX40 agonist ivuxolimab. The source of these receptors is an adult with an advanced solid tumor such as melanoma, head and neck, liver or kidney cancer.

The genes are TRBV25-1 and TRBJ2-3; the D is unclear. The CDR3 is 14 residues long. V lost 7 bases, J lost 0 bases, and 11 bases lay in between. Germline CDR1 MGHDK, CDR2 SYGVNS. In nucleotides, the CDR3 is TGTGCCAGCATGTTGAGCTCTAGCACAGATACGCAGTATTTT. Its protein product is CASMLSSSTDTQYF.

This chain links TRBV19 with TRBJ2-5; the match to TRBD1 covers 8 bases. The DNA end lines up better with TRBJ2-7; the J call may be wrong. The CDR3 length is 14 residues. The germline CDR1 and CDR2 sequences are LNHDA and SQIVND (reference sequence). As DNA, the CDR3 is TGTGCCAGTAGTACGACAGGGGACTCCTACGAGCAGTACTTC. Protein sequence: CASSTTGDSYEQYF.

This clone is medium-sized. The rearrangement joins TRBV9 to TRBJ2-3, with a possible D match to TRBD2 (5 bases). V dropped 4 bases and J dropped 1 base, with 13 bases sitting between them. Germline V gene data show CDR1 as SGDLS and CDR2 as YYNGEE. There are 15 residues in the CDR3. CDR3 DNA sequence: TGTGCCAGCAGCCCCCATGCGGAGGGCACAGATACGCAGTATTTT. Its protein product is CASSPHAEGTDTQYF. The full variable domain, completed using reference TRBV9 and TRBJ2-3, is DSGVTQTPKHLITATGQRVTLRCSPRSGDLSVYWYQQSLDQGLQFLIQYYNGEERAKGNILERFSAQQFPDLHSELNLSSLELGDSALYFCASSPHAEGTDTQYFGPGTRLTVL.

This sequence joins TRBV7-9 and TRBJ1-2; D remains ambiguous. This CDR3 comprises 16 residues. Trimming shortened V by 5 bases and J by 7 bases, and 23 bases separated the two germline ends. The germline V gene has CDR1 SEHNR and CDR2 FQNEAQ (reference sequence). CDR3 loop: CASSHRAMAEVSGYTF. The DNA of the CDR3 is TGTGCCAGCAGCCATCGAGCTATGGCGGAAGTTTCTGGCTACACCTTC.

This clone showed up just once. The chain carries TRBV7-2 and TRBJ1-6; tentative D call: TRBD1 (5 bases). The germline gives CDR1 SGHTA, CDR2 FQGNSA. Trimming took off 1 base at V and 5 bases at J, with 9 bases between the two ends. The CDR3 has 15 amino acids. This CDR3 reads CASSLVGGDNSPLHF. The CDR3 DNA reads as TGTGCCAGCAGCTTAGTGGGGGGAGATAATTCACCCCTCCACTTT. The variable domain in full, completed from reference TRBV7-2 and TRBJ1-6, reads GAGVSQSPSNKVTEKGKDVELRCDPISGHTALYWYRQSLGQGLEFLIYFQGNSAPDKSGLPSDRFSAERTGGSVSTLTIQRTQQEDSAVYLCASSLVGGDNSPLHFGNGTRLTVT.

The rearrangement links TRBV27 to TRBJ2-7; 8 positions match TRBD2. The CDR3 is made up of 16 amino acids. Trimming removed 3 bases from V and 5 bases from J; junction bases left unmatched: 12. Germline CDR1 MNHEY, CDR2 SMNVEV (reference sequence). In DNA form, the CDR3 reads TGTGCCAGCAGTTTCAGGCTGGGACTAGAAGTCCACGAGCAGTACTTC. This encodes CASSFRLGLEVHEQYF.

The V call is TRBV27, the J call TRBJ2-1; the match to TRBD2 covers 7 bases. V was clipped by 4 bases and J by 1 base; unmatched bases: 7. CDR1 is MNHEY and CDR2 is SMNVEV in the germline V gene (reference sequence). This CDR3 is 16 amino acids long. CDR3: CASSSLLAMSYNEQFF. In nucleotides, the CDR3 is TGTGCCAGCAGTTCCCTACTAGCGATGTCCTACAATGAGCAGTTCTTC.

The chain couples TRBV5-1 to TRBJ1-6; D unresolved. The germline CDR1 and CDR2 sequences are SGHRS and YFSETQ. V was shortened by 0 bases and J by 7 bases, with 11 bases between the two germline ends. This CDR3 has 15 amino acids. The CDR3 is CASSLEGMRNSPLHF. In DNA, the CDR3 is TGCGCCAGCAGCTTGGAGGGAATGAGAAATTCACCCCTCCACTTT.

The gene calls are TRBV6-5 and TRBJ2-5; D possibly corresponds to TRBD1 (6 bases). The V gene's germline CDR1 is MNHEY and CDR2 SVGAGI. The germline V and J ends were trimmed by 4 bases and 2 bases, with 14 bases remaining between them. This CDR3 is 15 amino acids long. The CDR3 reads CASSFDRSTQETQYF. In nucleotides, the CDR3 is TGTGCCAGCAGTTTCGACAGGAGCACACAAGAGACCCAGTACTTC.

This clone appeared a few times. This chain uses TRBV10-3 with TRBJ1-2, with TRBD1 as a possible D gene (5 bases). The CDR3 runs 13 residues. Germline V gene lookup returns CDR1 ENHRY and CDR2 SYGVKD. V lost 3 bases to trimming and J lost 2 bases, with 7 bases between them. CDR3 bases: TGTGCCATCAGTGATTCAGGGAACTATGGCTACACCTTC. As protein: CAISDSGNYGYTF.